Listed below are T cell receptor beta chains from one sample, sequenced in a study of cytomegalovirus exposure and HLA in healthy donors. Sequencing used immunoSEQ multiplex PCR; TCRdb keeps in-frame clones, though not all of them. The top ten clones hold 7.5% to 9.5% of a sample with about 120,000 clones, 80% of them seen once. The specimen sequenced was PBMCs. These receptors all come from a man aged 30 to 45 in good health and CMV-seropositive. CDR3s include the opening cysteine and the closing phenylalanine or tryptophan. D genes are given only for firm matches. Size values are once, few and many counts, or a class for expanded clones, and some rows have none.

V	J	D	size	CDR3	DNA
TRBV29-1	TRBJ1-1	.	few	CSVDSGALEAFF	TGCAGCGTTGATTCAGGGGCCCTTGAAGCTTTCTTT
TRBV2	TRBJ2-5	TRBD1	.	CASGDRGRDWSETQYF	TGTGCCAGCGGTGACAGGGGGCGCGATTGGTCGGAGACCCAGTACTTC
TRBV27	TRBJ2-7	.	.	CASSLKFSRYEQYF	TGTGCCAGCAGTTTAAAGTTTAGTCGGTACGAGCAGTACTTC
TRBV10-3	TRBJ2-7	.	.	CAISESTVLSYEQYF	TGTGCCATCAGTGAGTCTACAGTCTTATCCTACGAGCAGTACTTC
TRBV30	TRBJ2-5	.	.	CAWRGGTQETQYF	TGTGCCTGGAGGGGGGGTACCCAAGAGACCCAGTACTTC
TRBV29-1	TRBJ1-2	.	.	CSVEDQGFGYGYTF	TGCAGCGTTGAAGACCAGGGTTTTGGCTATGGCTACACCTTC
TRBV7-2	TRBJ2-5	.	once	CASGLAQTLEETQYF	TGTGCCAGCGGCTTAGCCCAGACTCTAGAAGAGACCCAGTACTTC
TRBV10-3	TRBJ1-1	.	.	CAISGKGLITEAFF	TGTGCCATCAGTGGTAAGGGACTTATTACTGAAGCTTTCTTT
TRBV7-9	TRBJ2-3	.	.	CASDPSGANTDTQYF	TGTGCCTCCGATCCGTCTGGGGCCAACACAGATACGCAGTATTTT
TRBV5-6	TRBJ2-7	TRBD1	.	CASSSTGGEQYF	TGTGCCAGCAGCTCGACAGGGGGCGAGCAGTACTTC
TRBV11-2	TRBJ2-6	.	few	CASSDRGGPLSGANVLTF	TGTGCCAGCAGCGATCGGGGAGGTCCCCTCTCTGGGGCCAACGTCCTGACTTTC
TRBV7-9	TRBJ2-5	TRBD1	.	CASSPESGTGKQETQYF	TGTGCCAGCAGCCCAGAATCGGGGACAGGAAAACAAGAGACCCAGTACTTC
TRBV2	TRBJ2-5	TRBD2	.	CASRPSGGAETQYF	TGTGCCAGCAGGCCCAGCGGGGGGGCGGAGACCCAGTACTTC
TRBV6-5	TRBJ2-2	TRBD1	.	CASSSRTGIGELFF	TGTGCCAGCAGTTCCAGGACAGGGATCGGGGAGCTGTTTTTT
TRBV28	TRBJ2-5	TRBD2	.	CASMGGGPETQYF	TGTGCCAGCATGGGCGGGGGTCCAGAGACCCAGTACTTC
TRBV2	TRBJ1-5	.	.	CASRQSRALSSNQPQHF	TGTGCCAGCAGACAGAGCAGGGCGTTGAGTAGCAATCAGCCCCAGCATTTT
TRBV11-3	TRBJ1-1	.	.	CASSLQSYTEAFF	TGTGCCAGCAGCTTACAGTCTTACACTGAAGCTTTCTTT
TRBV4-1	TRBJ1-5	.	.	CASRRNEGSNQPQHF	TGCGCCAGCAGACGTAACGAGGGTAGCAATCAGCCCCAGCATTTT
TRBV6-5	TRBJ2-3	TRBD2	once	CASSYEGLVADTQYF	TGTGCCAGCAGTTATGAGGGACTAGTAGCAGATACGCAGTATTTT
TRBV6-4	TRBJ2-2	.	.	CASSGQSNTGELFF	TGTGCCAGCAGTGGACAGTCGAACACCGGGGAGCTGTTTTTT
TRBV7-6	TRBJ2-7	TRBD1	.	CASSSYRDRGYEQYF	TGTGCCAGCAGCTCTTACCGGGACAGGGGCTACGAGCAGTACTTC
TRBV18	TRBJ2-7	TRBD2	.	CASSGEGEQYF	TGTGCCAGCTCAGGGGAGGGCGAGCAGTACTTC
TRBV19	TRBJ1-5	.	.	CASRDTLNQPQHF	TGTGCCTCCCGGGACACCCTGAATCAGCCCCAGCATTTT
TRBV29-1	TRBJ2-7	.	few	CSALDISYEQYF	TGCAGCGCTTTAGACATTTCCTACGAGCAGTACTTC
TRBV7-3	TRBJ2-3	TRBD1	.	CASSRQGFSTDTQYF	TGTGCCAGCAGCCGACAGGGGTTTTCCACAGATACGCAGTATTTT
TRBV5-6	TRBJ1-2	TRBD1	.	CASSSPTGGVKSNYGYTF	TGTGCCAGCAGCTCACCTACAGGGGGCGTCAAGAGTAACTATGGCTACACCTTC
TRBV27	TRBJ2-2	TRBD1	.	CASMGQANTGELFF	TGTGCCAGCATGGGACAGGCGAACACCGGGGAGCTGTTTTTT
TRBV13	TRBJ2-2	TRBD2	.	CASSPRTSGGAKPGELFF	TGTGCCAGCAGCCCCCGGACTAGCGGGGGGGCCAAGCCCGGGGAGCTGTTTTTT
TRBV10-3	TRBJ1-2	TRBD1	.	CAIRAGTAPNYGYTF	TGTGCCATCAGAGCCGGGACAGCCCCCAACTATGGCTACACCTTC
TRBV27	TRBJ2-3	.	.	CASSSPLTDTQYF	TGTGCCAGCAGTTCCCCCCTCACAGATACGCAGTATTTT
TRBV11-2	TRBJ2-4	.	.	CASSVPRGNIQYF	TGTGCCAGCAGCGTACCACGGGGAAACATTCAGTACTTC
TRBV4-2	TRBJ2-3	TRBD2	.	CASSLGLAGIETDTQYF	TGTGCCAGCAGCCTCGGACTAGCGGGGATCGAGACAGATACGCAGTATTTT
TRBV5-1	TRBJ1-5	.	few	CASSLDPAGVGQPQHF	TGCGCCAGCAGCTTGGACCCAGCGGGCGTTGGGCAGCCCCAGCATTTT
TRBV19	TRBJ2-5	TRBD1	.	CASIGTGRETQYF	TGTGCCAGTATTGGGACAGGTCGGGAGACCCAGTACTTC
TRBV6-5	TRBJ1-6	.	.	CASNQREPNSPLHF	TGTGCCAGCAACCAACGGGAACCAAATTCACCCCTCCACTTT
TRBV2	TRBJ1-5	.	few	CASTDSNQPQHF	TGTGCCAGCACAGATAGCAATCAGCCCCAGCATTTT
TRBV7-7	TRBJ2-1	TRBD2	once	CASSLAGGSNEQFF	TGTGCCAGCAGCTTAGCGGGGGGGTCTAATGAGCAGTTCTTC
TRBV5-1	TRBJ1-2	.	.	CASSGSTGRFSYTF	TGCGCCAGCAGTGGTTCAACAGGGCGGTTCAGCTACACCTTC
TRBV27	TRBJ2-7	TRBD2	once	CASSLGLAYEQYF	TGTGCCAGCAGTTTGGGACTAGCCTACGAGCAGTACTTC
TRBV29-1	TRBJ2-3	TRBD2	.	CSVAGSSGEESTDTQYF	TGCAGCGTTGCTGGCTCTAGCGGGGAAGAAAGCACAGATACGCAGTATTTT
TRBV30	TRBJ2-5	TRBD2	once	CALAGVQETQYF	TGTGCCCTAGCGGGGGTTCAAGAGACCCAGTACTTC
TRBV5-1	TRBJ2-5	.	few	CASSLNQETQYF	TGCGCCAGCAGCCTTAACCAAGAGACCCAGTACTTC
TRBV5-1	TRBJ2-5	TRBD2	.	CASSRGGGEETQYF	TGCGCCAGCAGCCGGGGGGGCGGAGAGGAGACCCAGTACTTC
TRBV19	TRBJ2-5	TRBD2	.	CASSTLAAQETQYF	TGTGCCAGTAGTACCCTAGCGGCTCAAGAGACCCAGTACTTC
TRBV5-1	TRBJ1-1	.	.	CASSPSQGNTEAFF	TGCGCCAGCAGCCCCAGCCAGGGGAACACTGAAGCTTTCTTT
TRBV5-1	TRBJ1-6	.	.	CASSLDTGESPLHF	TGCGCCAGCAGCTTGGACACCGGGGAGTCACCCCTCCACTTT
TRBV13	TRBJ2-7	TRBD2	.	CASSPRGGVDEQYF	TGTGCCAGCAGCCCCCGGGGGGGGGTCGACGAGCAGTACTTC
TRBV21-1	TRBJ1-5	.	.	CASRDRLYSNQPQHF	TGTGCCAGCAGAGACAGATTATATAGCAATCAGCCCCAGCATTTT
TRBV6-1	TRBJ2-1	.	few	CASSVVGGAEYEQFF	TGTGCCAGCAGTGTCGTAGGCGGGGCCGAGTATGAGCAGTTCTTC
TRBV5-6	TRBJ2-3	.	.	CASSLDQGTDTQYF	TGTGCCAGCAGCTTGGACCAGGGCACAGATACGCAGTATTTT
TRBV19	TRBJ1-3	.	.	CASTTTPGEGNTIYF	TGTGCCAGTACCACAACACCGGGAGAGGGAAACACCATATATTTT
TRBV6-5	TRBJ2-3	TRBD1	.	CASLGTGGPTDTQYF	TGTGCCAGCCTTGGGACAGGGGGCCCCACAGATACGCAGTATTTT